Sequencing of this T cell receptor beta chain was carried out in a study of blood T cells in healthy people across ages. The CDR3 spans 11 residues. The germline gives CDR1 SNHLY, CDR2 FYNNEI. V lost 10 bases, J lost 15 bases, and 8 bases stayed unmatched. This clonotype was recorded a few times. Alongside a J-beta primer mix, a sample-barcoded 5' primer served in a second PCR lasting roughly 6 to 12 cycles. Each TCR beta cDNA got a 12-nucleotide random molecular identifier. TCRdb re-derived calls from the 5' RACE reads in MiXCR, one entry per CDR3 protein. In the table there are 650,000 to 800,000 distinct CDR3 sequences, around 42% of which are singletons.

The sequenced sample consisted of blood. The origin of this receptor is a man in his fifties or sixties in good health. This chain links TRBV2 with TRBJ2-1; 11 bases agree with TRBD1. The CDR3 loop is CATQGQGDRFF. The DNA of the CDR3 is TGTGCCACCCAGGGACAGGGGGATAGGTTCTTC.